A selection of T cell receptor beta chains follows, all from one sample in a study of vaccination and CD4 T cells after COVID-19. TCRdb redid the calling of the PCR reads with MiXCR, one entry per CDR3 protein. Altogether roughly 10,000 distinct CDR3 sequences are present, about 60% being singletons, with the ten largest covering about 7.6%. Their cognate antigens are unknown. What was sequenced was CD4+ T cells from blood, cultured in vitro. The receptors here all came from a human donor who had recovered from COVID-19. Both conserved end residues are trimmed from each CDR3. Clone size is stated in some rows and not others, as once, few, many or a class when expanded.

NAVTGSGNTIY	TRBV20-1	TRBJ1-3	NA
TSSRPQGQGGSPLH	TRBV19	TRBJ1-6	NA
TLRNPSTDTQY	TRBV20-1	TRBJ2-3	few
ASSDRKYNEQF	TRBV6-4	TRBJ2-1	NA
SARRQALNTEAF	TRBV20-1	TRBJ1-1	NA
ASSLGDRTDTQY	TRBV7-8	TRBJ2-3	NA
ASSAPPALGPLNTGELF	TRBV21-1	TRBJ2-2	NA
ASSQLAGAEKTQY	TRBV7-9	TRBJ2-5	few
ASQTGGTLTEAF	TRBV21-1	TRBJ1-1	NA
ASNRGFTDGYT	TRBV7-9	TRBJ1-2	NA
SARSGVDNSPLH	TRBV20-1	TRBJ1-6	NA
ASSLDGQGGGYT	TRBV11-2	TRBJ1-2	NA
AISAGQGKARHTEAF	TRBV10-3	TRBJ1-1	NA
ASAAFFEVDLWGTEAF	TRBV27	TRBJ1-1	NA
ASSFSGSSNTEAF	TRBV12-3/TRBV12-4	TRBJ1-1	few
ASSLGSGGSPLH	TRBV11-2	TRBJ1-6	once
ASSLSAGQRYNSPLH	TRBV12-3/TRBV12-4	TRBJ1-6	NA
ASNRDLSYGYT	TRBV6-1	TRBJ1-2	few
ASSQVRAVTEAF	TRBV4-2	TRBJ1-1	NA
ASSLRFMGQGWQPQH	TRBV28	TRBJ1-5	NA
ARKSPLGETQY	TRBV2	TRBJ2-5	NA
ATSGTGSEAF	TRBV24-1	TRBJ1-1	NA
ASSLGGARRQETQY	TRBV7-8	TRBJ2-5	NA
ASSPGANMNTVAF	TRBV7-9	TRBJ1-1	NA
ASSSPRPGHSPLH	TRBV27	TRBJ1-6	NA
SATVNLGYT	TRBV20-1	TRBJ1-2	NA
SARLSYSNQPQH	TRBV20-1	TRBJ1-5	NA
ASSEGLAANTGELF	TRBV6-1	TRBJ2-2	NA
ATMDSQVPYGYT	TRBV6-1	TRBJ1-2	few
ASSLSSGRGETQY	TRBV5-1	TRBJ2-5	NA
ASKPDRTYNSPLH	TRBV6-1	TRBJ1-6	NA
ASSSQGTYSNQPQH	TRBV7-2	TRBJ1-5	NA
SADPGKGGYGYT	TRBV20-1	TRBJ1-2	few
SAREEQGHVVYGYT	TRBV20-1	TRBJ1-2	few
ASSPTLTSGRAYEQY	TRBV7-9	TRBJ2-7	NA
ASSHPTGTGTEAF	TRBV3-1	TRBJ1-1	NA
ASSWEPSGGRTDTQY	TRBV11-2	TRBJ2-3	NA